This T cell receptor (beta chain) is from a study of blood T cells in healthy people across ages. On the study more broadly: The template switching approach captured approximately one barcoded beta molecule for every two T cells. Whole-study results and caveats: Naive T cell percentage strongly correlated with TCR beta diversity.

This clonotype was counted between two and nine times. Its antigen is not known. Primed by a sample-barcoded 5' primer and a J-beta primer mix, a second PCR proceeded for about 6 to 11 cycles. In TCRdb, the 5' RACE reads were re-called with MiXCR into one record per CDR3 protein. The sample includes about 1.7 million distinct CDR3 sequences, under 30% of them seen just once. The CDR3 has 12 residues. Trimming removed 11 bases from V and 7 bases from J, with 18 bases in between. Looked up from germline, CDR1 is MNHNS and CDR2 is SASEGT. Sequenced: blood. This clonotype originated in a woman aged 25 to 39 in good health. The rearrangement uses TRBV6-1 and TRBJ2-7; D not resolved. The CDR3 loop is CAAEPPAGEQYF. As DNA, the CDR3 is TGTGCCGCAGAACCCCCAGCCGGAGAGCAGTACTTC.